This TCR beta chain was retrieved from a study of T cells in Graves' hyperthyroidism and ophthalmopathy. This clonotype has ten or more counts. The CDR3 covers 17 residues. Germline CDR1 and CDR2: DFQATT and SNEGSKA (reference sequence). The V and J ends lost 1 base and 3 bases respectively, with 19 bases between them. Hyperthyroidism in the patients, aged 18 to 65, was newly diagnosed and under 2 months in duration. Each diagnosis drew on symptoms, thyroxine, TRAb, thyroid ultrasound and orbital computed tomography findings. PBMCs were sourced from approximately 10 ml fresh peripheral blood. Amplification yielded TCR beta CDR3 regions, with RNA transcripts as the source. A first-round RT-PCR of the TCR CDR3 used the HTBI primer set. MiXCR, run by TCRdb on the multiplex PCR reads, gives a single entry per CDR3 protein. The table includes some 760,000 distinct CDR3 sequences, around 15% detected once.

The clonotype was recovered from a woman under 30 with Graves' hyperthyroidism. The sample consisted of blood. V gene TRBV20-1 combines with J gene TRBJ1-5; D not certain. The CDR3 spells CSARVDGPDLINQPQHF. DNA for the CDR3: TGCAGTGCTAGAGTGGATGGGCCGGACCTCATCAATCAGCCCCAGCATTTT.